Listed below are T cell receptor beta chains from one sample, sequenced in a study of T cells in Graves' hyperthyroidism and ophthalmopathy. Each CDR3 protein gets one entry after TCRdb re-called the multiplex PCR reads with MiXCR. The repertoire includes some 620,000 distinct CDR3 sequences, around 15% of them detected once, and less than 4.5% sits in the top ten. Sequenced sample: blood. The receptor set was obtained from a woman in her twenties or thirties with Graves' hyperthyroidism. The CDR3 runs from the conserved cysteine through the conserved F or W. A D gene is named only where the DNA matches it firmly. Size is stated for part of the rows, as once, few or many counts, or as a class when the clone is expanded.

clone_size	v_call	d_call	j_call	cdr3_nt	cdr3_aa
many	TRBV30	-	TRBJ1-5	TGTGCCTGGAGTAGCCAGCAGGCGGGGGGTCAGCCCCAGCATTTT	CAWSSQQAGGQPQHF
-	TRBV4-1	TRBD1	TRBJ2-7	TGCGCCAGCAGCCTGATAGGGACAGGGGTCAAGATCGAGCAGTACTTC	CASSLIGTGVKIEQYF
many	TRBV2	-	TRBJ2-7	TGTGCCAGCAGTGCAAAGGGGATGCGGCACGAGCAGTACTTC	CASSAKGMRHEQYF
few	TRBV11-2	TRBD2	TRBJ2-2	TGTGCCAGCAGCCCGGCGGGTCGCGGGAGGGCCGCCGGGGAGCTGTTTTTT	CASSPAGRGRAAGELFF
-	TRBV27	-	TRBJ1-6	TGTGCCAGCAGTTTATACGGGGGGGGGCCTTCACCCCTCCACTTT	CASSLYGGGPSPLHF
few	TRBV10-3	-	TRBJ1-1	TGTGCCATCAGTGAAGGGCGAGAAGCTTTCTTT	CAISEGREAFF
many	TRBV28	-	TRBJ1-5	TGTGCCAGCAGTACCCGACAGTATAGCAATCAGCCCCAGCATTTT	CASSTRQYSNQPQHF
many	TRBV12-3/TRBV12-4	-	TRBJ2-5	TGTGCCAGCAGCGGACAGCCTTGGGAGACCCAGTACTTC	CASSGQPWETQYF
-	TRBV5-1	TRBD1	TRBJ2-7	TGCGCCAGCAGCTCAAGTTCCGGGACAGACTACTACGAGCAGTACTTC	CASSSSSGTDYYEQYF
many	TRBV6-1	TRBD1	TRBJ2-3	TGTGCCAGCAGAAGGGGGCGAGGGTCAGATACGCAGTATTTT	CASRRGRGSDTQYF
-	TRBV7-6	-	TRBJ2-1	TGTGCCAGCAGCTCCCGCTTAGCGGACAATGAGCAGTTCTTC	CASSSRLADNEQFF
-	TRBV9	-	TRBJ1-2	TGTGCCAGCAGCGTACTCTCGGGGGTGGGGACCTATGGCTACACCTTC	CASSVLSGVGTYGYTF
few	TRBV20-1	-	TRBJ2-4	TGCAGTGTTAGGGGTGGGGTGGACGGGAGAGTCCAAAACATTCAGTACTTC	CSVRGGVDGRVQNIQYF
few	TRBV5-4	-	TRBJ1-2	TGTGCCAGCAGCTTGGGACAGCCCTCCTACTATGGCTACACCTTC	CASSLGQPSYYGYTF
many	TRBV5-1	-	TRBJ1-4	TGCGCCAGCAGCTTGGAAGGGGCGGATAATGAAAAACTGTTTTTT	CASSLEGADNEKLFF
many	TRBV29-1	-	TRBJ1-1	TGCAGCGTTGCCGAGACCATGAACACTGAAGCTTTCTTT	CSVAETMNTEAFF
many	TRBV6-1	-	TRBJ1-5	TGTGCCAGCAGTGAAGGGGTTAATCAGCCCCAGCATTTT	CASSEGVNQPQHF
-	TRBV6-5	TRBD1	TRBJ1-1	TGTGCCAGCAGTAACAGGGGGATCACTGAAGCTTTCTTT	CASSNRGITEAFF
many	TRBV3-1	TRBD1	TRBJ2-3	TGTGCCAGCAGCCGCACAGGGGGCCGCACAGATACGCAGTATTTT	CASSRTGGRTDTQYF
-	TRBV27	TRBD2	TRBJ2-2	TGTGCCAGCAGTATAGCGGGAGGGAACACCGGGGAGCTGTTTTTT	CASSIAGGNTGELFF
many	TRBV4-3	-	TRBJ1-1	TGCGCCAGCAGCCAAGAGCGCAGGGGCACTGAAGCTTTCTTT	CASSQERRGTEAFF
-	TRBV24-1	TRBD1	TRBJ1-1	TGTGCCACCAGTTCCGGGACAGGGCCGAACGCTGAAGCTTTCTTT	CATSSGTGPNAEAFF
many	TRBV6-2/TRBV6-3	TRBD2	TRBJ2-7	TGTGCCAGCAAAGAGGGCGGGAGCTCCTACGAGCAGTACTTC	CASKEGGSSYEQYF
-	TRBV4-3	-	TRBJ1-5	TGCGCCAGCAGCCAAGAAAGGGGATCTGATCAGCCCCAGCATTTT	CASSQERGSDQPQHF
few	TRBV4-1	TRBD2	TRBJ2-1	TGCGCCAGCAGCCCTTCGGTGGGCGGGAGGATCTACAATGAGCAGTTCTTC	CASSPSVGGRIYNEQFF
few	TRBV2	-	TRBJ1-6	TGTGCCAGGAAAAGATATTCACCCCTCCACTTT	CARKRYSPLHF
many	TRBV30	TRBD2	TRBJ2-1	TGTGCCTGGAGTGTATCGAGCGGGAGGGCGAATGAGCAGTTCTTC	CAWSVSSGRANEQFF
many	TRBV28	TRBD2	TRBJ2-5	TGTGCCAGCAGTCGAGACGGGACTAGCGCGCAAGAGACCCAGTACTTC	CASSRDGTSAQETQYF
-	TRBV5-1	-	TRBJ2-2	TGCGCCAGCAGCACCCTAACAGGGAACCCCGGGGAGCTGTTTTTT	CASSTLTGNPGELFF
-	TRBV30	-	TRBJ2-1	TGTGCCTGGAGTGTAGGGGGAGGGGCTTCCTACAATGAGCAGTTCTTC	CAWSVGGGASYNEQFF
few	TRBV6-1	TRBD1	TRBJ2-5	TGTGCCAGCAGTACAGACAGGGAAGTAGAGACCCAGTACTTC	CASSTDREVETQYF
many	TRBV7-2	TRBD2	TRBJ2-7	TGTGCCAGCAGCCTCCCCCCGGGGGGTTTGAACGGAGAGCAGTACTTC	CASSLPPGGLNGEQYF
many	TRBV5-1	TRBD1	TRBJ2-7	TGCGCCAGCAGCCTAAGCCAGGGGGCCGAGCAGTACTTC	CASSLSQGAEQYF
many	TRBV20-1	-	TRBJ2-1	TGCAGTGCTTTCGCCCTCAATGAGCAGTTCTTC	CSAFALNEQFF
many	TRBV7-8	-	TRBJ2-1	TGTGCCAGCAGCTTAGTTATTTGGGCTAGCGACAATGAGCAGTTCTTC	CASSLVIWASDNEQFF
many	TRBV20-1	TRBD1	TRBJ1-1	TGCAGTGCTACGAGGACAGGGAGGACTGAAGCTTTCTTT	CSATRTGRTEAFF
-	TRBV30	-	TRBJ1-3	TGTGCCTGGAACTCTGGAAACACCATATATTTT	CAWNSGNTIYF
many	TRBV2	TRBD1	TRBJ2-5	TGTGCCAGCAGCGACGGGACAGGGGAAGAGACCCAGTACTTC	CASSDGTGEETQYF
-	TRBV20-1	-	TRBJ2-3	TGCAGTGCTGAGGGGGTCACAGATACGCAGTATTTT	CSAEGVTDTQYF
many	TRBV28	-	TRBJ2-1	TGTGCCAGCAGTTTATATTGGACCGGGAGCAATGAGCAGTTCTTC	CASSLYWTGSNEQFF
few	TRBV12-3/TRBV12-4	TRBD1	TRBJ2-6	TGTGCCAGCAGTCACAGGGGCTCTGGGGCCAACGTCCTGACTTTC	CASSHRGSGANVLTF
many	TRBV29-1	TRBD1	TRBJ1-1	TGCAGCGTTGTCTGGGGACAGACGAACACTGAAGCTTTCTTT	CSVVWGQTNTEAFF
many	TRBV10-3	TRBD2	TRBJ2-1	TGTGCCATCAGTGAGCACCCAATAGGACTAGCGGGAGTTCATGAGCAGTTCTTC	CAISEHPIGLAGVHEQFF
few	TRBV25-1	-	TRBJ2-7	TGTGCCAGCAGTGGAAACTCCTACGAGCAGTGCTTC	CASSGNSYEQCF
-	TRBV7-2	-	TRBJ2-3	TGTGCCAGCAGCTTATTTGGGGGCACAACAGATACGCAGTATTTT	CASSLFGGTTDTQYF
many	TRBV12-3/TRBV12-4	-	TRBJ2-3	TGTGCCAGCAGTACCAGACGAGCCTTCACAGATACGCAGTATTTT	CASSTRRAFTDTQYF
few	TRBV28	-	TRBJ1-3	TGTGCCAGCAGTTCGCCAGGGATCGGAAACACCATATATTTT	CASSSPGIGNTIYF
many	TRBV30	-	TRBJ1-1	TGTGCCTGGAAAGGGGACACTGAAGCTTTCTTT	CAWKGDTEAFF
many	TRBV7-3	TRBD1	TRBJ2-5	TGTGCCAGCAGTTCGACAGGGGGCCAAGAGACCCAGTACTTC	CASSSTGGQETQYF
-	TRBV4-1	-	TRBJ2-3	TGCGCCAGCAGCCAAGATGGCGGCTACACAGATACGCAGTATTTT	CASSQDGGYTDTQYF
-	TRBV19	-	TRBJ1-5	TGTGCCAGTAGTACCAGCAGCAATCAGCCCCAGCATTTT	CASSTSSNQPQHF
few	TRBV30	-	TRBJ2-7	TGTGCCTGGACAGCAGCAGGGCCCTACGAGCAGTACTTC	CAWTAAGPYEQYF